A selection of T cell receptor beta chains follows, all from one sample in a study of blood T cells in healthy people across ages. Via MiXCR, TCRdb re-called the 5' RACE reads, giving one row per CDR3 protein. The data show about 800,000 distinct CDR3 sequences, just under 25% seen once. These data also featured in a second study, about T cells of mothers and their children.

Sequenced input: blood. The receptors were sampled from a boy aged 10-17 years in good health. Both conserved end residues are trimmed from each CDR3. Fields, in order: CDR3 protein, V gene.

cdr3_aa: ASSLGQAGWETQY
v_call: TRBV7-9

cdr3_aa: SVLFGETQY
v_call: TRBV29-1

cdr3_aa: ASSPGTSRNTGELF
v_call: TRBV28

cdr3_aa: ASSLGLAGAVVEQY
v_call: TRBV6-2/TRBV6-3

cdr3_aa: ASSQVLRDRLMGNTIY
v_call: TRBV4-3

cdr3_aa: ASMRDGNEKLF
v_call: TRBV12-3/TRBV12-4

cdr3_aa: ASSSSGGANEQF
v_call: TRBV7-9

cdr3_aa: ASSPSGTSEYEQY
v_call: TRBV3-1

cdr3_aa: ASSRIPGQGLDRSPLH
v_call: TRBV4-3

cdr3_aa: ASSSVNMRLSGNTIY
v_call: TRBV13

cdr3_aa: ASSSEGDIRNEQF
v_call: TRBV7-9

cdr3_aa: ASSFRPRPISGANVLT
v_call: TRBV7-3

cdr3_aa: ASSLWGTSGIYNEQF
v_call: TRBV11-2

cdr3_aa: ASSVLAGGINEQF
v_call: TRBV7-9

cdr3_aa: ASSQERGTGGNEQF
v_call: TRBV4-3

cdr3_aa: ASSQGVGDREQY
v_call: TRBV4-1

cdr3_aa: ASSSLFTGAPYEQY
v_call: TRBV11-2

cdr3_aa: SVESGRGTGELF
v_call: TRBV29-1

cdr3_aa: SVRGPSWENEKLF
v_call: TRBV29-1

cdr3_aa: ASSLMGPEETQY
v_call: TRBV12-3/TRBV12-4

cdr3_aa: ASSFQRDIQY
v_call: TRBV7-9

cdr3_aa: AALTGYGYT
v_call: TRBV28

cdr3_aa: ASSPVRTGQETQY
v_call: TRBV18

cdr3_aa: ASRIRDGPNNEQF
v_call: TRBV2

cdr3_aa: ASSPSIGETQY
v_call: TRBV7-9